Below, 21 T cell receptor beta chains from the same sample are listed, as sequenced in a study of T cells after yellow fever vaccination. TCRdb used MiXCR to reprocess the 5' RACE reads, holding one entry per CDR3 protein. The table includes about 69,000 distinct CDR3 sequences, approximately 6.2% detected once. Source: CD4+ T cells sorted from PBMCs, taken roughly 15 days after the first yellow fever vaccination. These receptors came from a man aged 18 to 30 who received the YFV17D yellow fever vaccine.

This clonotype has ten or more counts. The chain uses TRBV6-5 and TRBJ2-3, with 9 bases identical to TRBD2. V dropped 2 bases and J dropped 5; count of bases not matched to a gene: 17. Germline V lookup: CDR1 MNHEY, CDR2 SVGAGI. The CDR3 has 19 residues. The CDR3 sequence: CASSYVAGGRIKGRDTQYF. The CDR3 DNA is TGTGCCAGCAGTTACGTGGCGGGGGGGCGAATAAAGGGCCGAGATACGCAGTATTTT.

This clonotype was counted many times. The chain couples TRBV6-1 to TRBJ1-6; TRBD1 agrees at 10 bases. CDR1 and CDR2 (germline): MNHNS, SASEGT. The trim removed 3 bases at V and 15 bases at J, leaving 8 bases unmatched. CDR3 length: 14 residues. The CDR3 coding sequence is TGTGCCAGCAGTGACGTGGACAGGGGGTCAGTCCTCCACTTT. Translated: CASSDVDRGSVLHF.

This clonotype appeared many times. The chain combines TRBV24-1 with TRBJ2-3, with unresolved D. V was clipped by 1 base and J by 0 bases, with 16 bases between them. The germline CDR1 and CDR2 sequences are KGHDR and SFDVKD. The CDR3 is 18 amino acids. The CDR3: CATSDLPRGTPSTDTQYF. In nucleotides, the CDR3 is TGTGCCACCAGTGATTTACCCCGAGGAACACCCAGCACAGATACGCAGTATTTT.

There are many counts of this clonotype. The chain uses TRBV5-1 and TRBJ2-3; 8 nucleotides line up with TRBD1. The CDR3 is 16 residues long. Germline trimming cut 4 bases from V and 3 bases from J; bases unmatched to any gene: 10. CDR1 and CDR2 from the germline V gene are SGHRS and YFSETQ. CDR3 DNA sequence: TGCGCCAGCAGCCGAACGACAGGGGTTGTGACAGATACGCAGTATTTT. Protein: CASSRTTGVVTDTQYF.

At least ten counts were recorded for this clonotype. This chain joins TRBV5-1 and TRBJ2-3; D might be TRBD2 (6 bases). The CDR3 sequence is 16 residues long. Germline V gene sequence: CDR1 SGHRS, CDR2 YFSETQ. The ends were cut back, 1 base at V and 0 bases at J, with 12 bases in the middle. The CDR3 DNA is TGCGCCAGCAGCTTGTTGCCTAGCGTGAGCACAGATACGCAGTATTTT. This codes for CASSLLPSVSTDTQYF.

This clonotype was counted ten times or more. The chain carries TRBV5-6 and TRBJ1-2, with D unclear. The CDR3 length is 12 residues. Trimming removed 0 bases at V and 4 bases at J, with 4 bases between. Germline V gene data show CDR1 as SGHDT and CDR2 as YYEEEE. The CDR3 coding sequence is TGTGCCAGCAGCTTGGGGGTCTATGGCTACACCTTC. Amino acid sequence: CASSLGVYGYTF.

This clonotype was seen repeatedly, ten times or more. The CDR3 loop is CASSRKNRPTSHTTDTQYF. The CDR3 DNA follows: TGTGCCAGTAGTCGAAAAAATCGGCCGACTAGTCACACAACCGATACGCAGTATTTT. The V gene is TRBV19, the J gene TRBJ2-3; weak D call: TRBD2 (6 bases). Trimming took off 5 bases at V and 6 bases at J, with 30 bases between the two ends. This CDR3 is 19 amino acids long. From germline, CDR1 is LNHDA and CDR2 SQIVND (reference sequence).

Comments on this clonotype: A much larger clone sits a single nucleotide away, making a read error possible. The chain joins TRBV7-9 to TRBJ1-5; D perhaps matches TRBD1 (5 bases). There are 17 residues in the CDR3. Germline-derived CDR1 and CDR2 are SEHNR and FQNEAQ (reference sequence). The CDR3 DNA reads TGTGCCAGCAGCCGAGGACAAGGTAGCCATAGCAATCAGCCCCAGCAATTT. This gives the protein CASSRGQGSHSNQPQQF.

Ten or more counts support this clonotype. V gene TRBV5-1 combines with J gene TRBJ2-3, with a tentative D call TRBD1 (5 bases). Trimming stripped 0 bases from V and 4 bases from J, with 12 bases between. The CDR3 is 15 amino acids. Germline CDR1 reads SGHRS; CDR2 reads YFSETQ. The CDR3 is CASSLGQGGADTQYF. CDR3 nucleotides: TGCGCCAGCAGCTTGGGGCAGGGTGGAGCAGATACGCAGTATTTT. The full variable domain, with the rest looked up from reference TRBV5-1 and TRBJ2-3, is KAGVTQTPRYLIKTRGQQVTLSCSPISGHRSVSWYQQTPGQGLQFLFEYFSETQRNKGNFPGRFSGRQFSNSRSEMNVSTLELGDSALYLCASSLGQGGADTQYFGPGTRLTVL.

This clonotype was detected many times. DNA of the CDR3: TGTGCCAGCGCGGACAGGACGAACACCGGGGAGCTGTTTTTT. Translation: CASADRTNTGELFF. The chain recombines TRBV11-2 with TRBJ2-2; 7 bases match TRBD1. The V gene's germline CDR1 is SGHAT and CDR2 FQNNGV. CDR3 length: 14 amino acids. V lost 8 bases, J lost 0 bases, and 3 bases stayed unmatched.

This clonotype was found many times. The gene calls are TRBV30 and TRBJ2-2, with D unresolved. Germline V gene data show CDR1 as GTSNPN and CDR2 as SVGIG (reference sequence). The CDR3 contains 13 residues. Between the trimmed V and J ends, which lost 3 bases and 5 bases, there was a span of 10 bases. CDR3 nucleotides: TGTGCCTGGAGGGGAATTAGTACCGGGGAGCTGTTTTTT. It is translated as CAWRGISTGELFF.

In this sample, this clonotype turned up many times. This chain uses TRBV5-1 with TRBJ1-5, with unresolved D. The V gene lost 0 bases and the J gene lost 7 bases, with 11 bases spanning the gap. Germline V gene lookup returns CDR1 SGHRS and CDR2 YFSETQ. The CDR3 runs to 14 residues. The CDR3 DNA reads as TGCGCCAGCAGCTTGGTGTCAGGCGGGCAGCCCCAGCATTTT. The encoded protein is CASSLVSGGQPQHF.

This clonotype was observed many times. This chain links TRBV9 with TRBJ1-2; 10 bases line up with TRBD1. The CDR3 length is 15 residues. Per the germline V gene, CDR1 is SGDLS and CDR2 is YYNGEE. V was pared by 2 bases and J by 4 bases, with 5 bases of the junction left unmatched. This CDR3 reads CASSVTGGETYGYTF. DNA of the CDR3: TGTGCCAGCAGCGTGACAGGGGGCGAGACCTATGGCTACACCTTC.

This clonotype came up many times. The rearrangement joins TRBV20-1 to TRBJ2-1, with D maybe TRBD1 (7 bases). The germline V and J ends were trimmed by 6 bases and 8 bases, with 17 bases remaining between them. The CDR3 totals 13 residues. CDR1 and CDR2 from the germline V gene are DFQATT and SNEGSKA (reference sequence). The CDR3 region is CSARLGGFDEQFF. The CDR3 region has the DNA TGCAGTGCGAGACTAGGGGGCTTTGATGAGCAGTTCTTC.

This clonotype showed up many times. V and J are TRBV7-2 and TRBJ1-5; D possibly corresponds to TRBD1 (5 bases). The germline V gene has CDR1 SGHTA and CDR2 FQGNSA. V gave up 4 bases and J gave up 5 bases, with 12 bases separating them. CDR3 size: 14 residues. CDR3 coding DNA: TGTGCCAGCAGCTCGAACCAGGGTTATCAGCCCCAGCATTTT. This sequence encodes CASSSNQGYQPQHF.

Many counts were recorded for this clonotype. The rearrangement links TRBV19 to TRBJ2-2; a weak D match, TRBD2 (6 bases). The germline V gene encodes CDR1 LNHDA and CDR2 SQIVND (reference sequence). CDR3 length: 14 amino acids. V lost 10 bases and J 2 bases, leaving 14 bases between the germline ends. CDR3 amino acids: CATSGDFNTGELFF. CDR3 nucleotides: TGTGCCACTTCGGGGGACTTCAACACCGGGGAGCTGTTTTTT.

This clonotype was counted ten times or more. The CDR3 nucleotides read TGCGCCAGCAGCCAAGATCTAGCGGGGGGCCGCGTTCAGACCCAGTACTTC. It is translated as CASSQDLAGGRVQTQYF. The V gene is TRBV4-3, the J gene TRBJ2-5; 11 bases are shared with TRBD2. With 0 bases clipped from V and 6 bases from J, the junction kept 9 bases outside the gene matches. CDR1 LGHNA and CDR2 YSLEER come from the germline V gene. The CDR3 runs 17 residues.

This clonotype showed up many times. This rearrangement joins TRBV5-1 to TRBJ2-1; possible D gene TRBD2, 6 bases. The V end was cut by 3 bases, the J end by 8 bases, with 18 bases between. Germline CDR1 is SGHRS and CDR2 is YFSETQ. The CDR3 has 15 residues. CDR3 sequence (DNA): TGCGCCAGCAGCTCCCTGGGCGGGGAGTGGGATGAGCAGTTCTTC. As protein: CASSSLGGEWDEQFF.

This clonotype occurred many times. The rearrangement uses TRBV5-5 and TRBJ2-2, with unresolved D. CDR1 is SGHKS, CDR2 YYEKEE, per germline (reference sequence). The CDR3 has 14 residues. V was cut by 2 bases and J by 6 bases, with 11 bases left in between. This chain's CDR3 is CASSFYSTSGELFF. CDR3 nucleotide sequence: TGTGCCAGCAGCTTTTACAGTACTTCCGGGGAGCTGTTTTTT.

This clonotype occurred many times. This chain links TRBV4-1 with TRBJ2-5; TRBD2 agrees at 15 bases. With 5 bases clipped from V and 4 bases from J, the junction kept 5 bases outside the gene matches. Per the germline V gene, CDR1 is MGHRA and CDR2 is YSYEKL. This CDR3 has 16 residues. As DNA, the CDR3 is TGCGCCAGCAGCTGGACTAGCGGGGGGGCGCGAGAGACCCAGTACTTC. Protein sequence: CASSWTSGGARETQYF.

This clonotype was counted many times. The V call is TRBV11-2, the J call TRBJ2-5; D uncertain. The germline V gene encodes CDR1 SGHAT and CDR2 FQNNGV. Trimming left V 2 bases short and J 5 bases short, with 6 bases between. This CDR3 contains 12 residues. CDR3 DNA: TGTGCCAGCAGCTTAAGTGCGGAGACCCAGTACTTC. Its translation is CASSLSAETQYF.